This T cell receptor (beta chain) was sequenced for a study of T cell responses to AZD1222 COVID-19 vaccine. Study-level results: Clonal diversity may have been underestimated in mostly white British donors. Along spike, vaccine-associated CD4 TCRs were found throughout, with dominance at 160-218 and 743-854.

Whether given at about 4 or about 12 weeks, second doses were pooled. The protocol was immunoSEQ multiplex PCR, while the TCRdb copy is restricted to in-frame clones and leaves out a portion. The sample contains about 160,000 clones, under 95% of which appear only once. Concerning this clone: As yet, its antigen is unknown.

The sequence was collected from an adult who received the AZD1222 COVID-19 vaccine. The starting material was peripheral blood, obtained 28 days after the second AZD1222 dose.

The CDR3 DNA reads as TGTGCCAGCAGCCAAGAAGGGGCGACTAATTCACCCCTCCACTTT. It yields the protein CASSQEGATNSPLHF. V usage is TRBV3-1 (or the pseudogene TRBV3-2) and J usage is TRBJ1-6; the D gene is possibly TRBD1 (5 bases). Deletions cut 0 bases from V and 6 bases from J, with 9 bases between. There are 15 residues in the CDR3. Germline CDR1 is LGHDT and CDR2 is YNNKEL (reference sequence).